Below, one T cell receptor (beta chain) is given with its context. What it binds is unknown. These data belong to a study of cytomegalovirus exposure and HLA in healthy donors. Study-wide results and limits: In a later analysis, HLA-associated beta chains showed higher expansion and lower generation probabilities than comparable chains. TCR beta V segments were, for the most part, productive about 87% or about 30% of the time in an earlier analysis.

The PCR used 60 Vbeta and 13 Jbeta primers. The data were produced by immunoSEQ multiplex PCR, yet TCRdb's version contains in-frame clones alone and is incomplete. The table lists roughly 56,000 clones, 81% of them singletons. Germline V gives CDR1 SGHNT, CDR2 YYREEE (reference sequence). This CDR3 contains 13 residues. V dropped 4 bases and J dropped 5 bases, with 10 bases sitting between them. Source material: PBMCs. The chain carries TRBV5-4 and TRBJ2-1; tentatively, D is TRBD1 (6 bases). This TCR derives from a boy aged 5-17 years in good health and CMV-seropositive. The CDR3 spells CASSPQGHNEQFF. The CDR3 nucleotides read TGTGCCAGCAGCCCCCAGGGGCACAATGAGCAGTTCTTC.